These T cell receptor beta chains were read from a single sample in a study of cytomegalovirus exposure and HLA in healthy donors. Some clones are missing from TCRdb's copy, which holds only in-frame ones; the method was immunoSEQ multiplex PCR. The sample consists of some 190,000 clones, 81% of them appearing once. Sequenced input: PBMCs. All receptors come from a middle-aged man in good health and CMV-seropositive. Both conserved end residues are part of each CDR3. A D gene is named only where the DNA matches it firmly. Clone size appears in some rows only: once, few, many, or a class for an expanded clone.

- 16 TRBJ2-5 TRBD2 TRBV28 TGTGCCAGCAGTACTCCGGGACTAGCGGTCCAAGAGACCCAGTACTTC CASSTPGLAVQETQYF
- 16 TRBJ2-7 TRBD1 TRBV2 TGTGCCAGCAGTGAAAACCGGGACAGGGGGGCCTACGAGCAGTACTTC CASSENRDRGAYEQYF
once 17 TRBJ2-4 - TRBV23-1 TGCGCCAGCAGCCTAGGCAGAACTACCCTAGCCAAAAACATTCAGTACTTC CASSLGRTTLAKNIQYF
- 13 TRBJ2-7 TRBD2 TRBV6-5 TGTGCCAGCAGTTACGGGACTAGCTACGAGCAGTACTTC CASSYGTSYEQYF
- 15 TRBJ1-3 - TRBV5-6 TGTGCCAGCAGCTTGGGTCCAGGAAGTGGAAACACCATATATTTT CASSLGPGSGNTIYF
- 13 TRBJ1-1 - TRBV5-1 TGCGCCAGCAGCCCCCGACACGGCACTGAAGCTTTCTTT CASSPRHGTEAFF
- 14 TRBJ2-6 - TRBV7-2 TGTGCCAGCAGCTTAGTGTCCAGTACGCCACACCTGACTTTC CASSLVSSTPHLTF
- 18 TRBJ2-1 TRBD2 TRBV15 TGTGCCACCAGCAGACAGCCTGGACTAGCGGGAGGTAACGATGAGCAGTTCTTC CATSRQPGLAGGNDEQFF
- 14 TRBJ2-4 - TRBV5-6 TGTGCCAGCAGCTTGGAGGGGACCAAAAACATTCAGTACTTC CASSLEGTKNIQYF
- 14 TRBJ1-5 - TRBV27 TGTGCCAGCAGTTTCGAAAGGGGAAATCAGCCCCAGCATTTT CASSFERGNQPQHF
- 15 TRBJ1-1 - TRBV19 TGTGCCAGTAGTATAGGGGAGACTCTGAACACTGAAGCTTTCTTT CASSIGETLNTEAFF
- 13 TRBJ1-1 - TRBV7-6 TGTGCCAGCAGCTTAGAGGCAGGGTCTGAAGCTTTCTTT CASSLEAGSEAFF
- 10 TRBJ2-5 TRBD1 TRBV2 TGTGCCAGCAGTGAAGGGGACAGGTACTTC CASSEGDRYF
few 17 TRBJ1-2 - TRBV5-1 TGCGCCAGCAGCTTGGGGGCGGGGGCGATGACTAACTATGGCTACACCTTC CASSLGAGAMTNYGYTF
- 15 TRBJ2-3 - TRBV19 TGTGCCAGTAGTCTCTTGGGGGCCCGCACAGATACGCAGTATTTT CASSLLGARTDTQYF
- 17 TRBJ2-4 - TRBV9 TGTGCCAGCAGCGTTCATCACAGGGAAGAATCCAAAAACATTCAGTACTTC CASSVHHREESKNIQYF
- 17 TRBJ2-1 - TRBV5-6 TGTGCCAGCAGCCCACTCGGGACACAGAGCTCCTACAATGAGCAGTTCTTC CASSPLGTQSSYNEQFF
- 18 TRBJ2-6 - TRBV10-3 TGTGCCATCAGTGAGTCGAGAGGAGGGGGCGCTGGGGCCAACGTCCTGACTTTC CAISESRGGGAGANVLTF
- 14 TRBJ2-5 - TRBV21-1 TGTGCCAGCACGGAGCGGGGGTACCAAGAGACCCAGTACTTC CASTERGYQETQYF
few 15 TRBJ2-3 - TRBV6-4 TGTGCCAGCAGTGACGCAAGCGGGAGCACAGATACGCAGTATTTT CASSDASGSTDTQYF
few 14 TRBJ2-7 - TRBV5-1 TGCGCCAGCAGCCGGGGGGGACAGAGCTACGAGCAGTACTTC CASSRGGQSYEQYF
- 17 TRBJ2-2 - TRBV9 TGTGCCAGCACCCCCCGCAGCCTTGGAGAAAACACCGGGGAGCTGTTTTTT CASTPRSLGENTGELFF